This record covers a single TCR beta chain. Data came from immunoSEQ multiplex PCR; TCRdb stores just in-frame clones and leaves some out. The sample yields about 190,000 clones, almost 90% seen once. The sample originates from a study of blood T cell repertoires in COVID-19. The sequence was collected from a man aged 50-59 years with acute or convalescent COVID-19. The sequencing sample was made of peripheral blood.

The CDR3 loop reads CASTTGTSVGYSTDTQYF. CDR3 nucleotides: TGTGCCAGCACTACCGGGACTAGCGTGGGCTACAGCACAGATACGCAGTATTTT. The V call is TRBV2, the J call TRBJ2-3, with 10 bases identical to TRBD2. The CDR3 is 18 amino acids. With V trimmed by 7 bases and J by 0 bases, 13 bases remained unmatched. CDR1 and CDR2 from the germline V gene are SNHLY and FYNNEI. Supplemented by reference TRBV2 and TRBJ2-3, the full variable domain reads EPEVTQTPSHQVTQMGQEVILRCVPISNHLYFYWYRQILGQKVEFLVSFYNNEISEKSEIFDDQFSVERPDGSNFTLKIRSTKLEDSAMYFCASTTGTSVGYSTDTQYFGPGTRLTVL.